The 22 T cell receptor beta chains in this list originate from one sample, sequenced in a study of blood T cell repertoires in COVID-19. Clones were read by immunoSEQ multiplex PCR, and TCRdb kept only the in-frame ones, dropping some. The table has tens of thousands of clones, under 90% seen once. The source material was peripheral blood. The source of these receptors is a human donor in a cohort sampled during active COVID-19.

The DNA of the CDR3 is TGTGCCTGGAGCGGGACAGGGGGCTTTAGCGGTCAGCCCCAGCATTTT. It translates to CAWSGTGGFSGQPQHF. This chain connects TRBV30 to TRBJ1-5; 12 nucleotides match TRBD1. Germline CDR1 is GTSNPN and CDR2 is SVGIG (reference sequence). The CDR3 runs 16 residues. V gave up 3 bases and J gave up 6 bases; unmatched junction bases: 9.

This clone was seen just once. The chain recombines TRBV6-1 with TRBJ1-6, with a tentative D call TRBD1 (6 bases). From germline, CDR1 is MNHNS and CDR2 SASEGT. The CDR3 runs 15 residues. Trimming took off 3 bases at V and 9 bases at J, with 15 bases between the two ends. The CDR3 DNA sequence: TGTGCCAGCAGTGACCAACAGGGTGGGCTTTCACCCCTCCACTTT. This codes for CASSDQQGGLSPLHF.

The gene calls are TRBV5-6 and TRBJ2-3; 7 bases line up with TRBD1. J was trimmed by 8 bases and V by 0 bases; bases with no gene match: 3. This CDR3 has 13 residues. The V gene's germline CDR1 is SGHDT and CDR2 YYEEEE. As DNA, the CDR3 is TGTGCCAGCAGCTTGGCCGAGGGGGCTACGCAGTATTTT. Translation: CASSLAEGATQYF.

The chain employs TRBV7-9 and TRBJ2-1; D is unclear. Germline CDR1 SEHNR, CDR2 FQNEAQ (reference sequence). CDR3 length: 11 residues. V was shortened by 5 bases and J by 8 bases, with 7 bases between the two germline ends. For the CDR3, the DNA is TGTGCCAGCAGCCGATTAGATGAGCAGTTCTTC. This codes for CASSRLDEQFF.

The chain is built from TRBV7-3 and TRBJ2-6; possible D gene TRBD2, 6 bases. Trimming took off 5 bases at V and 2 bases at J, with 13 bases between the two ends. The CDR3 has 16 amino acids. Germline V gene lookup returns CDR1 SGHTA and CDR2 FQGTGA. The CDR3 nucleotides read TGTGCCAGCAGCATCTCGGGGGAGCCTGGGGCCAACGTCCTGACTTTC. This translates into CASSISGEPGANVLTF.

The chain is built from TRBV14 and TRBJ1-1, with TRBD1 identical over 7 bases. This CDR3 contains 13 residues. Germline V gene data show CDR1 as SGHDN and CDR2 as FVKESK. V dropped 4 bases and J dropped 7; count of bases not matched to a gene: 6. In DNA, the CDR3 is TGTGCCAGCAGCCTAGGACAGGTGTATGAAGCTTTCTTT. It encodes CASSLGQVYEAFF.

This clone was counted between two and nine times. The genes are TRBV21-1 and TRBJ1-2; no check of the table's D call, TRBD1, against the DNA was made. TRBV21-1 is a pseudogene segment. The CDR3 runs to 18 residues. For the CDR3, the DNA is TGTGCCAGCAGCAAAGCACCTCCCACGTCACACCCTTACTATGGCTACACCTTC. Translation gives CASSKAPPTSHPYYGYTF.

The V call is TRBV6-6, the J call TRBJ2-1; 8 bases fit TRBD2. This CDR3 is built from 14 residues. The germline V gene has CDR1 MNHNY and CDR2 SVGAGI (reference sequence). V gave up 4 bases and J gave up 10 bases; unmatched junction bases: 9. CDR3 sequence reads: CASSLAGSGKEQFF. The CDR3 nucleotides read TGTGCCAGCAGTTTAGCGGGGTCAGGGAAAGAGCAGTTCTTC.

The V gene is TRBV7-8, the J gene TRBJ1-1, with D tentatively TRBD1 (6 bases). Per germline, CDR1 SGHVS and CDR2 FQNEAQ. Trimming shortened V by 3 bases and J by 4 bases, and 21 bases separated the two germline ends. The CDR3 consists of 17 residues. The CDR3 sequence is CASSFNPAGAPLTEAFF. The CDR3 coding sequence is TGTGCCAGCAGCTTTAATCCGGCGGGGGCCCCTCTCACTGAAGCTTTCTTT.

The sample holds one count of this clone. The rearrangement links TRBV11-1 to TRBJ2-7; 7 bases are a match to TRBD2. The J segment lost 2 bases and the V segment lost 5 bases, leaving 6 bases of the junction unmatched. CDR1 and CDR2 from the germline V gene are SGHAT and FQDESV (reference sequence). The CDR3 is made up of 14 amino acids. Here the CDR3 reads CASSRAGYPYEQYF. CDR3 nucleotides: TGTGCCAGCAGCAGAGCGGGGTACCCCTACGAGCAGTACTTC.

About this clone itself: This sample includes further DNA sequences coding for the same CDR3. V usage is TRBV6-6 and J usage is TRBJ1-2; D not certain. This CDR3 is built from 12 residues. The V end lost 11 bases, the J end lost 1 base, and 11 bases lay between the germline ends. Germline CDR1 is MNHNY and CDR2 is SVGAGI (reference sequence). CDR3 region: CAGYSLNYGYTF. Written as DNA, the CDR3 is TGTGCCGGCTACAGTCTTAACTATGGCTACACCTTC.

The chain recombines TRBV25-1 with TRBJ1-1; D ambiguous. The CDR3 runs to 16 residues. Deletions cut 3 bases from V and 1 base from J, with 15 bases between. Germline V gives CDR1 MGHDK, CDR2 SYGVNS. CDR3 nucleotides: TGTGCCAGCAGTGATTCGGGGAAACCACGGAACACTGAAGCTTTCTTT. Encoded protein: CASSDSGKPRNTEAFF. Full variable domain (rest looked up from reference TRBV25-1 and TRBJ1-1): EADIYQTPRYLVIGTGKKITLECSQTMGHDKMYWYQQDPGMELHLIHYSYGVNSTEKGDLSSESTVSRIRTEHFPLTLESARPSHTSQYLCASSDSGKPRNTEAFFGQGTRLTVV.

The chain joins TRBV27 to TRBJ1-2, with D maybe TRBD1 (6 bases). This CDR3 spans 13 amino acids. Germline values: CDR1 MNHEY, CDR2 SMNVEV (reference sequence). V was cut by 6 bases and J by 10 bases, with 18 bases left in between. The CDR3: CASRSRTELIYTF. The CDR3 DNA sequence: TGTGCCAGCAGGTCGAGGACAGAGCTAATCTACACCTTC.

This chain uses TRBV5-4 with TRBJ2-5, with D unresolved. The ends were cut back, 0 bases at V and 5 bases at J, with 5 bases in the middle. The CDR3 extends over 12 amino acids. Germline CDR1 SGHNT, CDR2 YYREEE (reference sequence). The DNA of the CDR3 is TGTGCCAGCAGCTTGGCTCAGGAGACCCAGTACTTC. Protein product: CASSLAQETQYF.

The chain recombines TRBV6-1 with TRBJ1-5; perhaps TRBD1 as D (6 bases). V gave up 1 base and J gave up 3 bases, with 13 bases separating them. CDR1 MNHNS and CDR2 SASEGT come from the germline V gene. The CDR3 totals 16 residues. The CDR3 DNA reads TGTGCCAGCAGTGAAGATCTCGGGGGGGCCAATCAGCCCCAGCATTTT. This gives the protein CASSEDLGGANQPQHF.

The chain is built from TRBV4-1 and TRBJ1-4; D is unresolved. Germline CDR1 reads MGHRA; CDR2 reads YSYEKL. The length of the CDR3 is 16 residues. V shed 0 bases and J shed 5 bases, with 13 bases lying between them. CDR3 sequence reads: CASSQDLLSRNEKLFF. DNA for the CDR3: TGCGCCAGCAGCCAAGATCTTCTGTCTAGGAATGAAAAACTGTTTTTT.

This clone was observed a single time. The chain uses TRBV27 and TRBJ2-1, with 14 bases fitting TRBD2. This CDR3 has 14 amino acids. Trimming took 6 bases from V and 6 from J; bases not matched to a gene: 1. Germline CDR1 is MNHEY and CDR2 is SMNVEV (reference sequence). The CDR3 reads CASRTSGGANEQFF. The DNA of the CDR3 is TGTGCCAGCAGGACTAGCGGGGGGGCCAATGAGCAGTTCTTC.

This clone was counted once. V usage is TRBV2 and J usage is TRBJ1-4, with D maybe TRBD1 (6 bases). Between the trimmed V and J ends, which lost 7 bases and 0 bases, there was a span of 12 bases. The CDR3 consists of 15 residues. CDR1 SNHLY and CDR2 FYNNEI come from the germline V gene. The CDR3 loop is CASTLKGATNEKLFF. CDR3 bases: TGTGCCAGCACCTTAAAGGGGGCAACTAATGAAAAACTGTTTTTT.

The chain joins TRBV28 to TRBJ1-6, with TRBD1 as a possible D gene (5 bases). Germline values: CDR1 MDHEN, CDR2 SYDVKM. The CDR3 extends over 13 amino acids. V was shortened by 4 bases and J by 9 bases, with 10 bases between the two germline ends. The CDR3 here is CASSSRATSPLHF. DNA for the CDR3: TGTGCCAGCAGTTCCAGGGCCACTTCACCCCTCCACTTT.

The chain couples TRBV27 to TRBJ2-3; maybe TRBD1 (6 bases). Germline V gives CDR1 MNHEY, CDR2 SMNVEV (reference sequence). Trimming took 3 bases from V and 7 from J, leaving 11 bases between them. The CDR3 has 13 residues. CDR3 sequence (DNA): TGTGCCAGCAGTTTCCAGGGGCGGAATACGCAGTATTTT. This encodes CASSFQGRNTQYF.

This clone has only one observation. The chain employs TRBV6-4 and TRBJ1-5; 8 bases agree with TRBD1. Germline CDR1 and CDR2: MRHNA and SNTAGT. The V segment lost 0 bases and the J segment 0 bases; nucleotides outside the gene matches: 25. The CDR3 is made up of 24 amino acids. CDR3 residues: CASSDSSALPGTGELIYSNQPQHF. DNA for the CDR3: TGTGCCAGCAGTGACTCGAGTGCCCTTCCCGGGACAGGAGAGTTAATCTATAGCAATCAGCCCCAGCATTTT.

The rearrangement links TRBV3-1 (or the pseudogene TRBV3-2) to TRBJ1-1; 8 bases are a match to TRBD1. CDR1 is LGHDT, CDR2 YNNKEL, per germline (reference sequence). The V and J ends lost 3 bases and 1 base, in that order; junction bases with no gene match: 1. The CDR3 is 14 residues long. This chain's CDR3 is CASSHDRGNTEAFF. CDR3 sequence (DNA): TGTGCCAGCAGCCATGACAGGGGGAACACTGAAGCTTTCTTT.